At least ten counts were recorded for the clone carrying this TCR beta chain. Its antigen is currently unknown. Naive CD4+ T cells were purified with Tregs depleted by CD25. CDR3 size: 15 residues. Germline V gives CDR1 ENHRY, CDR2 SYGVKD. Between the trimmed V and J ends, which lost 6 bases and 3 bases, there was a span of 15 bases. Whole-study results and caveats: Tumor Tregs overlapped most with tumor, then blood, naive CD4+ cells. Tumor memory CD4+ T cell TCR gene usage clustered with blood and lymph node memory CD4+ cells and lymph node naive CD4+ cells.

Semi-nested PCR with Nested Universal Primer A followed constant-region reverse priming of full-length variable regions. TCRdb analysed the 5' RACE reads with MiXCR anew, one entry per CDR3 protein. The data contain roughly 52,000 distinct CDR3 sequences, about a sixth of them singletons. The chain couples TRBV10-3 to TRBJ2-1; D might be TRBD2 (5 bases). The source of this sequence is a female donor with breast cancer. Sequencing was done on a sample of naive CD4+ T cells sorted from blood. Subset defined: naive CD4+ T cells, CD4+CD45RA+CD25-. The chain's CDR3 is CAIRLGSGIYNEQFF. CDR3 DNA: TGTGCCATCAGGTTAGGCAGCGGCATCTACAATGAGCAGTTCTTC.